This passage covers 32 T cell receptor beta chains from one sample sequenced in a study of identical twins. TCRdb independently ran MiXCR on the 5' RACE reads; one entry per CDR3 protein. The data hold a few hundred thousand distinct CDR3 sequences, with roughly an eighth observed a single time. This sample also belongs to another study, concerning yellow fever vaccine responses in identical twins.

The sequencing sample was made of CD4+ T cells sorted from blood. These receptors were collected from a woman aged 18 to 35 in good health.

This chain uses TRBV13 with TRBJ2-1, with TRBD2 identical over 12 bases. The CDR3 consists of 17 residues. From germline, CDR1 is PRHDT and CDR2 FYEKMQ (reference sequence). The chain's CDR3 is CTCSIALAGGSYNEQFF. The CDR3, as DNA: TGTACCTGCAGCATCGCACTAGCGGGAGGATCCTACAATGAGCAGTTCTTC.

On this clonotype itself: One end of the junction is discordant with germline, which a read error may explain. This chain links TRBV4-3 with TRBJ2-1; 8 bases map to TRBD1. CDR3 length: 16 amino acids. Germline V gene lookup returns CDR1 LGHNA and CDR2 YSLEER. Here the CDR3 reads CASSQLTGQAYNEQFF. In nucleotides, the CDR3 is TGCGCCAGCAGCCAACTCACGGGACAGGCCTACAATGAGCAATTCTTC.

CDR3 in DNA: TGTGCCAGCAGTGAAGCAGGGACAGGGGATCGAGATACGCAGTATTTT. Translating gives CASSEAGTGDRDTQYF. J is TRBJ2-3 and V is TRBV6-1; 10 bases match TRBD1. Germline values: CDR1 MNHNS, CDR2 SASEGT. The CDR3 is made up of 16 amino acids. Trimming at V came to 0 bases and at J to 5 bases, leaving 5 bases not matched to a gene.

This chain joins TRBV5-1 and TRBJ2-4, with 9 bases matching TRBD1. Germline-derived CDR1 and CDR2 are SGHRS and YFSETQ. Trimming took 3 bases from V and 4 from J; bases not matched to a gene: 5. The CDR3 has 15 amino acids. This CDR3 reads CASSSPGTGKNIQYF. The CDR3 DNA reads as TGCGCCAGCAGCTCCCCCGGGACAGGGAAAAACATTCAGTACTTC.

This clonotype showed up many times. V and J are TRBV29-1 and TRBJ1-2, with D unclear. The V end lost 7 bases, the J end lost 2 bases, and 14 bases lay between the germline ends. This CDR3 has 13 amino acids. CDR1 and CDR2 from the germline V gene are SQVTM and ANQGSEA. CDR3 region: CSARHLRNYGYTF. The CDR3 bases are TGCAGCGCCAGACACCTTAGGAACTATGGCTACACCTTC.

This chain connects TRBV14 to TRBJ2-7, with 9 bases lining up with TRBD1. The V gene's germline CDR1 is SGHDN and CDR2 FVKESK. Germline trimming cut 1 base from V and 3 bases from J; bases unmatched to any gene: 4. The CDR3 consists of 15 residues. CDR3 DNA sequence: TGTGCCAGCAGCCAAGGGGGGACAGGGAACTACGAGCAGTACTTC. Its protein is CASSQGGTGNYEQYF.

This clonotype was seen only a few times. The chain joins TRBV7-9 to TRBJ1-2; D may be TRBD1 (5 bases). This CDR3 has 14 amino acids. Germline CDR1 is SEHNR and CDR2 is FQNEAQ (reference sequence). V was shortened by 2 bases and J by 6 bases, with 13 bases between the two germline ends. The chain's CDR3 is CASSLIQQGDGYTF. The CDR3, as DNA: TGTGCCAGCAGCTTAATTCAGCAGGGCGATGGCTACACCTTC.

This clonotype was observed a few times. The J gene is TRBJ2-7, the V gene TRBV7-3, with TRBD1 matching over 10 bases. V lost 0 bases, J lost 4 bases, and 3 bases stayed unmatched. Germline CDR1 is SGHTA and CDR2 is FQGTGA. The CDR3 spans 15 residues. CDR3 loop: CASSLTPGQGYEQYF. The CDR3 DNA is TGTGCCAGCAGCTTAACTCCGGGACAGGGGTACGAGCAGTACTTC.

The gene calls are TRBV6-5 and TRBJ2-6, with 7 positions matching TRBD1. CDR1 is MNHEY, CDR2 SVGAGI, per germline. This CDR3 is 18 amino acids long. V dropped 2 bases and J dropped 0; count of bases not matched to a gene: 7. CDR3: CASSYAGTVGSGANVLTF. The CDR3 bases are TGTGCCAGCAGTTACGCCGGGACAGTAGGCTCTGGGGCCAACGTCCTGACTTTC.

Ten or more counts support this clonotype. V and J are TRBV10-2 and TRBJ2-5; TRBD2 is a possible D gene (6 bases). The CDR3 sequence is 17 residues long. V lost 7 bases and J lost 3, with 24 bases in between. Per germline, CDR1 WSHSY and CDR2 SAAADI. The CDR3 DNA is TGCGCCAGCAACCCGCTTCCCGGAGGGATGGTCAAAGAGACCCAGTACTTC. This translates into CASNPLPGGMVKETQYF.

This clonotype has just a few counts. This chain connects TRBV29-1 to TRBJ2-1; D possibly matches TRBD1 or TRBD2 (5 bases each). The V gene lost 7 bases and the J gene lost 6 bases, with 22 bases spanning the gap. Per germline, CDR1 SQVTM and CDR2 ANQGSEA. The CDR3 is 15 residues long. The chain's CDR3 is CSALGAGLRLNEQFF. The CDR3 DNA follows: TGCAGCGCCCTCGGGGCAGGGCTGAGACTCAATGAGCAGTTCTTC.

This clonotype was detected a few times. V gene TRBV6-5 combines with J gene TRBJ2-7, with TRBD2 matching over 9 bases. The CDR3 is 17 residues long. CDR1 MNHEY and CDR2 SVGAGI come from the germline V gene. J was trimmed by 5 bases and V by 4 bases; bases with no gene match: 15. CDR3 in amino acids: CASSSKTRLAGWHEQYF. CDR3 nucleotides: TGTGCCAGCAGTTCCAAAACCAGGCTAGCGGGGTGGCACGAGCAGTACTTC.

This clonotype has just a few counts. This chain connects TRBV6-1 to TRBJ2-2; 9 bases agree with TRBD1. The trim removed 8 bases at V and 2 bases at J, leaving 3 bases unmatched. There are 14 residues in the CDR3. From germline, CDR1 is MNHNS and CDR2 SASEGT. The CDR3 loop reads CASVGQGNTGELFF. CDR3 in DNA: TGTGCCAGCGTGGGACAGGGTAACACCGGGGAGCTGTTTTTT.

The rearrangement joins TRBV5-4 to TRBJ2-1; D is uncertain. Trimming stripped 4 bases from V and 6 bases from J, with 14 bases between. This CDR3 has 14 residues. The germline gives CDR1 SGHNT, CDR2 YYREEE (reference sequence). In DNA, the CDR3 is TGTGCCAGCAGCCTTTCAGATGGGCTCAATGAGCAGTTCTTC. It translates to CASSLSDGLNEQFF.

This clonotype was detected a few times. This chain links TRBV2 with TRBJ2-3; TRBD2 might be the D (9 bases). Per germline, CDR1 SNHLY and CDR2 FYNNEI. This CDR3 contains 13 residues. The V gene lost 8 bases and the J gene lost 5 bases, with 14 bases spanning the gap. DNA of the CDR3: TGTGCCAGCGCGGGGGGGACAGGAGATACGCAGTATTTT. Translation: CASAGGTGDTQYF.

CDR3 protein: CSARPVVGGWTGELFF. CDR3 DNA sequence: TGCAGTGCTAGACCCGTCGTCGGGGGGTGGACCGGGGAGCTGTTTTTT. The gene calls are TRBV20-1 and TRBJ2-2; 7 bases match TRBD2. The J segment lost 5 bases and the V segment lost 2 bases, leaving 11 bases of the junction unmatched. This CDR3 contains 16 residues. Germline V gives CDR1 DFQATT, CDR2 SNEGSKA (reference sequence).

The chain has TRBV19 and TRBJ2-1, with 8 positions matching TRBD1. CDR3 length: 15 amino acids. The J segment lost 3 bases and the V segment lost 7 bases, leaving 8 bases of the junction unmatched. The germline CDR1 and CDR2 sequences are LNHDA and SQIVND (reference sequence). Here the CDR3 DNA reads TGTGCCAGTACCCCGGGACAGGAGATCTACAATGAGCAGTTCTTC. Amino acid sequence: CASTPGQEIYNEQFF. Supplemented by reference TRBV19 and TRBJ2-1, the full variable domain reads DGGITQSPKYLFRKEGQNVTLSCEQNLNHDAMYWYRQDPGQGLRLIYYSQIVNDFQKGDIAEGYSVSREKKESFPLTVTSAQKNPTAFYLCASTPGQEIYNEQFFGPGTRLTVL.

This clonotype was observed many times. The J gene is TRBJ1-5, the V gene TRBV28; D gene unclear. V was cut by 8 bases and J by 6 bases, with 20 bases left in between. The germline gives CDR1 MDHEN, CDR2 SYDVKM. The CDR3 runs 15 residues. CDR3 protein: CASRLGQVGSQPQHF. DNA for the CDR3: TGTGCCAGCCGACTGGGCCAGGTTGGCAGTCAGCCCCAGCATTTT.

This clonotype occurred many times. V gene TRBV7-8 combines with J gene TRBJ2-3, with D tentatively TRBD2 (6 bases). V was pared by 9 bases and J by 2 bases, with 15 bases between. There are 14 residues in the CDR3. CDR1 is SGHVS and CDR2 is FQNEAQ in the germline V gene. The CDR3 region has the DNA TGTGCCAGTAGACCCCAGCGGGCCACAGATACGCAGTATTTT. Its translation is CASRPQRATDTQYF.

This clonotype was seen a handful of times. Here the CDR3 reads CSGQTGSSGANVLTF. The CDR3 DNA sequence: TGCAGTGGCCAGACTGGTAGCTCTGGGGCCAACGTCCTGACTTTC. The V and J genes are TRBV20-1 and TRBJ2-6; D gene ambiguous. Germline CDR1 and CDR2: DFQATT and SNEGSKA (reference sequence). The CDR3 contains 15 residues. Trimming pared 7 bases from V and 0 bases from J, leaving 13 bases between.

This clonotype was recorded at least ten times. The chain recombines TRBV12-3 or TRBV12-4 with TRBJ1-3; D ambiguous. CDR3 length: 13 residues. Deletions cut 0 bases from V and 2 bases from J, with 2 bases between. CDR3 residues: CASSLAAGNTIYF. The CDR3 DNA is TGTGCCAGCAGTTTAGCTGCTGGAAACACCATATATTTT.

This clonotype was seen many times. Here the CDR3 DNA reads TGTGCCAGCAGCTTATCATCCGAGCGGGGATATACGCAGTATTTT. It yields the protein CASSLSSERGYTQYF. The chain recombines TRBV7-9 with TRBJ2-3; 7 positions match TRBD2. Germline CDR1 SEHNR, CDR2 FQNEAQ (reference sequence). V shed 2 bases, J shed 7 bases, and the junction held 9 bases outside the gene matches. This CDR3 spans 15 amino acids.

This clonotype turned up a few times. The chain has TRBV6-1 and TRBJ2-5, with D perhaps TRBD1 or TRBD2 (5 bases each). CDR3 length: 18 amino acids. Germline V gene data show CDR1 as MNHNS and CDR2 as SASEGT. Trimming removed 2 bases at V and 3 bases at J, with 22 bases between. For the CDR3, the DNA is TGTGCCAGCAGTGAATCGGCCCCCGGGACGGTCCGGAAAGAGACCCAGTACTTC. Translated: CASSESAPGTVRKETQYF.

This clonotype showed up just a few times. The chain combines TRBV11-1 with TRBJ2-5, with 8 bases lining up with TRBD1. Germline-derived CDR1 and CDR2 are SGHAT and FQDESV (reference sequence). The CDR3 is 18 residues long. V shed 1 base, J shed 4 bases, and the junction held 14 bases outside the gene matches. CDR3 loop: CASSLVGRGQFEGETQYF. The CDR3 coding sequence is TGTGCCAGCAGCTTAGTCGGCAGGGGGCAATTTGAGGGAGAGACCCAGTACTTC.

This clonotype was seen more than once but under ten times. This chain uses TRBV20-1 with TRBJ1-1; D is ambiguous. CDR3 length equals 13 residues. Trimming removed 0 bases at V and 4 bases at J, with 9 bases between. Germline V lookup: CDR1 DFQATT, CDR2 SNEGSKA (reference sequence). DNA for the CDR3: TGCAGTGCTAGAGACGCAAAAGGCACTGAAGCTTTCTTT. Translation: CSARDAKGTEAFF.

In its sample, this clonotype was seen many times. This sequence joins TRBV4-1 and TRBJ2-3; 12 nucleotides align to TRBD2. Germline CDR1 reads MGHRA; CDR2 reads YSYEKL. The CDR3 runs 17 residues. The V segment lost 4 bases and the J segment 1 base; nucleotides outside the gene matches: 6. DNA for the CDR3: TGCGCCAGCAGCCTCCGACTAGCGGGGGCGGGCACAGATACGCAGTATTTT. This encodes CASSLRLAGAGTDTQYF.

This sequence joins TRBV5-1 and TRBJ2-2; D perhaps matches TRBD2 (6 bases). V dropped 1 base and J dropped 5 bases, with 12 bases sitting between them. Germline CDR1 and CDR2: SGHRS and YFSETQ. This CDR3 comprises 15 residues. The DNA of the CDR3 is TGCGCCAGCAGCTTGCGGCAGGAGGGTACCGGGGAGCTGTTTTTT. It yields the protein CASSLRQEGTGELFF.

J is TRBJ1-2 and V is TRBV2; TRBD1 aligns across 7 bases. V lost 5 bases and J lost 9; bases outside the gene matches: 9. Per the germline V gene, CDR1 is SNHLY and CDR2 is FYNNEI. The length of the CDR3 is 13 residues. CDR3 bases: TGTGCCAGCAGTCTAACAGGGGTTAATAGCTACACCTTC. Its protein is CASSLTGVNSYTF.

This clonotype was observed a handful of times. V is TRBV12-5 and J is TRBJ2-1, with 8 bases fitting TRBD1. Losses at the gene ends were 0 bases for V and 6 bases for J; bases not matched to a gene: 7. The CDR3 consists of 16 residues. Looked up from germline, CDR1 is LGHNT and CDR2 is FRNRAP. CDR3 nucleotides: TGTGCTAGTGGTTTGGTTCTGGGGACAGGAACCAATGAGCAGTTCTTC. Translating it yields CASGLVLGTGTNEQFF.

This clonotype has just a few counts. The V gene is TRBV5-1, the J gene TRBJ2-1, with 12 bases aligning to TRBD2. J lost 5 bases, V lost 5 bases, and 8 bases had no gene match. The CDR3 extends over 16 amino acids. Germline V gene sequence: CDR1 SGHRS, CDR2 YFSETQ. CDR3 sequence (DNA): TGCGCCAGCAGATTATACCTAGCGGGGGGGCACAATGAGCAGTTCTTC. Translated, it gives CASRLYLAGGHNEQFF.

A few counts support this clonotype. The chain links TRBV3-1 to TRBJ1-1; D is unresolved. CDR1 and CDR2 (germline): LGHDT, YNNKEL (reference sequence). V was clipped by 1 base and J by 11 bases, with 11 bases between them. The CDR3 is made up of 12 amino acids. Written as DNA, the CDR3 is TGTGCCAGCAGCCAAGGGGGTTTTGGCGCTTTCTTT. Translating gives CASSQGGFGAFF.

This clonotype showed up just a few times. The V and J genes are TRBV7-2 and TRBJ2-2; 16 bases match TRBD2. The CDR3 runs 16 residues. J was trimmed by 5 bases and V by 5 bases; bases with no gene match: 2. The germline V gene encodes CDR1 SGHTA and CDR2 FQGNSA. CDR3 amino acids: CASSQGLAGGTGELFF. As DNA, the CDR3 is TGTGCCAGCAGCCAGGGACTAGCGGGGGGGACCGGGGAGCTGTTTTTT.